This TCR beta chain emerged from a study of OX40 agonist ivuxolimab in advanced cancers. The length of the CDR3 is 15 residues. V shed 6 bases and J 10 bases; nucleotides not matched to a gene: 12. Germline V gene sequence: CDR1 MDHEN, CDR2 SYDVKM. Here immunoSEQ multiplex PCR was the method, and the copy in TCRdb shows in-frame clones only, minus some. Of tens of thousands of clones detected, roughly 90% appear once; the ten largest clones hold approximately 0.5%. The clonotype was recovered from an adult with an advanced solid tumor such as melanoma, head and neck, liver or kidney cancer. This chain joins TRBV28 and TRBJ1-4, with 9 nucleotides matching TRBD1. Sequenced material: CD4+ or CD8+ T cells sorted from blood, taken in a trial of the OX40 agonist ivuxolimab. For the CDR3, the DNA is TGTGCCAGCAGCACAGTGGTGGGACAGGGATCAAAACTGTTTTTT. It specifies CASSTVVGQGSKLFF.